The present TCR beta chain was sequenced within a study of blood T cell repertoires in COVID-19. The CDR3 runs to 15 residues. V was pared by 3 bases and J by 6 bases, with 11 bases of the junction left unmatched. Germline CDR1 and CDR2: DFQATT and SNEGSKA (reference sequence). Cohorts were based on clinical histories the participants reported. Only in-frame clones appear in the TCRdb table, and some are missing; sequencing was by immunoSEQ multiplex PCR. The sample carries almost 500,000 clones, 88% recorded once. Material: PBMCs or T cells enriched from blood (not recorded which). The V call is TRBV20-1, the J call TRBJ1-3; 7 bases are shared with TRBD1. This receptor was identified in a woman in her fifties or sixties who had recovered from COVID-19. The CDR3 sequence is CSASKGAAFENTIYF. The CDR3 nucleotides are TGCAGTGCTAGTAAGGGGGCAGCCTTTGAAAACACCATATATTTT.